This T cell receptor (beta chain) was retrieved from a study of radiation and T cells in renal cell carcinoma. This sample's time point: baseline pretreatment blood. Treatment in this sample: 15 Gy SBRT to primary tumor, nephrectomy 4 weeks later. This clone has just a few counts. As yet, its antigen is unknown. The CDR3 loop spans 14 amino acids. The germline V and J ends were trimmed by 3 bases and 3 bases, with 11 bases remaining between them. The germline CDR1 and CDR2 sequences are MDHEN and SYDVKM. Here immunoSEQ multiplex PCR was the method, and the copy in TCRdb shows in-frame clones only, minus some. The sample has approximately 140,000 clones, over 65% seen once. Points from the study as a whole: Top tumor clonotypes rose in blood 2 weeks post-radiation, then contracted.

The clonotype comes from a woman in her forties or fifties with renal cell carcinoma. The chain recombines TRBV28 with TRBJ2-5; the D call may be TRBD1 or TRBD2 (5 bases each). The sequenced sample was blood, obtained from a patient whose treatment included radiotherapy and nephrectomy. The CDR3 reads CASSLGDQKETQYF. CDR3 coding DNA: TGTGCCAGCAGTTTGGGGGACCAAAAAGAGACCCAGTACTTC.